This TCR beta chain came from a study of blood T cell repertoires in COVID-19. Across the study: Samples taken during acute and convalescent COVID-19 were collected in the United States, Italy and Spain. Sources were T cells, B-cell-depleted T cells, or PBMCs; the material itself was cDNA or gDNA.

The germline V gene has CDR1 LNHDA and CDR2 SQIVND (reference sequence). The CDR3 has 13 residues. J lost 7 bases, V lost 7 bases, and 6 bases had no gene match. This clone was seen a single time. As originally analysed: Amplification of reference gene primers provided the estimated nucleated cell counts. Method: immunoSEQ multiplex PCR; TCRdb's copy keeps in-frame clones and lacks some. That table is the source of V, J and clone size, and D and trimming were worked out from the DNA. The sample lists tens of thousands of clones, more than 60% occurring once. Material for sequencing was peripheral blood. This chain links TRBV19 with TRBJ2-1, with TRBD1 matching over 8 bases. The clonotype comes from a woman of 80 years or more with active or convalescent COVID-19. CDR3 DNA: TGTGCCAGTAAGGAACAGGGGGTGAATGAGCAGTTCTTC. It encodes CASKEQGVNEQFF.